The 20 T cell receptor beta chains given below trace back to one sample, sequenced in a study of T cells after yellow fever vaccination. One entry per CDR3 protein, called by TCRdb with MiXCR from the 5' RACE reads. In the table there are a few hundred thousand distinct CDR3 sequences, around 19% of which are singletons. The sequenced sample was PBMCs, obtained before the yellow fever booster vaccination. Every receptor here comes from a man between 18 and 35 years old who received the YFV17D yellow fever vaccine.

This clonotype was recorded a few times. This sequence joins TRBV20-1 and TRBJ1-6, with TRBD1 as a possible D gene (6 bases). CDR3 length: 13 residues. Trimming took 4 bases from V and 5 from J, leaving 9 bases between them. Germline V lookup: CDR1 DFQATT, CDR2 SNEGSKA (reference sequence). The CDR3: CSAKGDDNSPLHF. The CDR3 bases are TGCAGTGCTAAGGGGGACGATAATTCACCCCTCCACTTT.

This clonotype appeared a few times. The chain recombines TRBV6-5 with TRBJ2-1; D perhaps matches TRBD2 (5 bases). The CDR3 loop spans 12 amino acids. Trimming took 5 bases from V and 6 from J, leaving 8 bases between them. CDR1 is MNHEY and CDR2 is SVGAGI in the germline V gene. In DNA, the CDR3 is TGTGCCAGCAGTAACGAGGGCAATGAGCAGTTCTTC. Protein product: CASSNEGNEQFF.

This clonotype was counted a few times. The genes are TRBV4-2 and TRBJ1-1; D is possibly TRBD1 (6 bases). In germline, CDR1 is LGHNA, CDR2 YNFKEQ. CDR3 size: 16 residues. Deletions cut 0 bases from V and 0 bases from J, with 11 bases between. DNA of the CDR3: TGTGCCAGCAGCCAAGAACAGGGTTCGATGAACACTGAAGCTTTCTTT. Protein sequence: CASSQEQGSMNTEAFF.

The rearrangement joins TRBV4-1 to TRBJ2-3, with TRBD2 as a possible D gene (6 bases). Germline values: CDR1 MGHRA, CDR2 YSYEKL. This CDR3 has 16 residues. Trimming took off 1 base at V and 1 base at J, with 12 bases between the two ends. The CDR3 DNA reads as TGCGCCAGCAGCCAAGTAGGGTGGGGGGGCACAGATACGCAGTATTTT. As protein: CASSQVGWGGTDTQYF.

This clonotype was observed a handful of times. The chain uses TRBV12-3 or TRBV12-4 and TRBJ1-3; 7 bases line up with TRBD1. The CDR3 runs to 15 residues. The V gene end was trimmed by 4 bases and the J gene end by 0 bases; junction bases not matched to a gene: 3. The CDR3 protein is CASSYGTVSGNTIYF. CDR3 in DNA: TGTGCCAGCAGTTACGGGACAGTCTCTGGAAACACCATATATTTT.

This clonotype has a handful of counts. The CDR3 DNA is TGCAGCGTTGTAGGGAAGAACACTGAAGCTTTCTTT. Translation gives CSVVGKNTEAFF. This chain links TRBV29-1 with TRBJ1-1; D is unresolved. The germline V gene encodes CDR1 SQVTM and CDR2 ANQGSEA. The CDR3 runs 12 residues. Deletions cut 4 bases from V and 1 base from J, with 7 bases between.

This clonotype was observed a handful of times. This chain joins TRBV10-3 and TRBJ1-1; no firm D call. This CDR3 contains 16 residues. V was trimmed by 0 bases and J by 1 base, leaving 12 bases between them. Germline-derived CDR1 and CDR2 are ENHRY and SYGVKD. The CDR3 loop reads CAISESMFPENTEAFF. CDR3 bases: TGTGCCATCAGTGAGTCGATGTTTCCGGAGAACACTGAAGCTTTCTTT.

The genes are TRBV20-1 and TRBJ2-3, with 7 positions matching TRBD1. In germline, CDR1 is DFQATT, CDR2 SNEGSKA (reference sequence). The CDR3 runs to 13 residues. V was pared by 3 bases and J by 6 bases, with 6 bases of the junction left unmatched. The CDR3 sequence is CSASLEGADTQYF. As DNA, the CDR3 is TGCAGTGCTAGCCTCGAGGGGGCGGATACGCAGTATTTT.

The chain links TRBV10-3 to TRBJ2-5; D might be TRBD1 (6 bases). Germline V lookup: CDR1 ENHRY, CDR2 SYGVKD. The CDR3 has 13 amino acids. Trimming removed 10 bases at V and 4 bases at J, with 16 bases between. The CDR3 spells CATKEQGRETQYF. DNA of the CDR3: TGTGCCACAAAAGAGCAGGGGCGAGAGACCCAGTACTTC.

This clonotype was picked up a small number of times. J is TRBJ1-2 and V is TRBV5-1; D not resolved. Germline V gene data show CDR1 as SGHRS and CDR2 as YFSETQ. The V end lost 0 bases, the J end lost 8 bases, and 14 bases lay between the germline ends. The CDR3 consists of 14 residues. In nucleotides, the CDR3 is TGCGCCAGCAGCTTGGGAACACTCTACGTAGGCTACACCTTC. Its protein is CASSLGTLYVGYTF.

This chain links TRBV20-1 with TRBJ2-5; 7 bases agree with TRBD1. V shed 1 base and J 4 bases; nucleotides not matched to a gene: 12. Looked up from germline, CDR1 is DFQATT and CDR2 is SNEGSKA (reference sequence). The CDR3 has 16 amino acids. DNA of the CDR3: TGCAGTGCTAGAGGAACCGACAGGGTATCTGGAGAGACCCAGTACTTC. Its translation: CSARGTDRVSGETQYF.

J is TRBJ2-5 and V is TRBV4-3; 9 nucleotides line up with TRBD2. Germline assignment: CDR1 LGHNA and CDR2 YSLEER. V was pared by 0 bases and J by 0 bases, with 5 bases of the junction left unmatched. The CDR3 runs 17 residues. The CDR3 region has the DNA TGCGCCAGCAGCCAAGATTTAGCGGGGGCTTACCAAGAGACCCAGTACTTC. This sequence encodes CASSQDLAGAYQETQYF.

This clonotype has more than one count but fewer than ten. The chain recombines TRBV4-2 with TRBJ2-5, with D unclear. Germline CDR1 and CDR2: LGHNA and YNFKEQ. This CDR3 spans 14 amino acids. V lost 1 base and J lost 0, with 6 bases in between. CDR3 protein: CASSQGTNQETQYF. CDR3 nucleotide sequence: TGTGCCAGCAGCCAAGGGACCAACCAAGAGACCCAGTACTTC.

This clonotype showed up many times. This chain connects TRBV15 to TRBJ2-7; possibly TRBD1 for D (6 bases). V gave up 0 bases and J gave up 2 bases, with 14 bases separating them. Germline CDR1 LNHNV, CDR2 YYDKDF (reference sequence). The CDR3 has 16 amino acids. This CDR3 is CATSRDRQAGTYEQYV. In DNA form, the CDR3 reads TGTGCCACCAGCAGAGATAGACAGGCCGGCACCTACGAGCAGTACGTC.

The chain is built from TRBV27 and TRBJ2-7; 9 bases agree with TRBD2. The V gene end was trimmed by 3 bases and the J gene end by 5 bases; junction bases not matched to a gene: 8. Looked up from germline, CDR1 is MNHEY and CDR2 is SMNVEV (reference sequence). CDR3 length equals 15 residues. Here the CDR3 DNA reads TGTGCCAGCAGTTTGCGGGGGGGCCGTATGAACGAGCAGTACGTC. Translation: CASSLRGGRMNEQYV.

The rearrangement joins TRBV12-3 or TRBV12-4 to TRBJ1-1; D possibly corresponds to TRBD1 (6 bases). The germline V and J ends were trimmed by 3 bases and 4 bases, with 12 bases remaining between them. This CDR3 has 14 residues. CDR3 amino acids: CASSFGRGFTEAFF. The DNA for the CDR3 is TGTGCCAGCAGTTTTGGCAGGGGATTCACTGAAGCTTTCTTT.

This clonotype was seen only a few times. This chain uses TRBV4-1 with TRBJ2-1; a possible D gene is TRBD1 (6 bases). The germline gives CDR1 MGHRA, CDR2 YSYEKL. Trimming took off 3 bases at V and 0 bases at J, with 21 bases between the two ends. The CDR3 length is 19 residues. The CDR3 nucleotides are TGCGCCAGCAGCCATGGGCCCGGGACATTTTCAAGCTCCTACAATGAGCAGTTCTTC. Amino acids: CASSHGPGTFSSSYNEQFF.

The chain links TRBV5-1 to TRBJ1-2, with 7 bases fitting TRBD1. The CDR3 is 14 amino acids. Unmatched junction bases numbered 9, after V lost 1 base and J lost 9 bases. Germline V lookup: CDR1 SGHRS, CDR2 YFSETQ. CDR3 sequence reads: CASSLTTGDQRYTF. The CDR3 DNA reads TGCGCCAGCAGCTTGACCACAGGGGACCAACGCTACACCTTC.

This clonotype was picked up a small number of times. The rearrangement links TRBV6-5 to TRBJ2-1; 8 bases are shared with TRBD2. Germline CDR1 MNHEY, CDR2 SVGAGI. J gave up 4 bases and V 6 bases, and 5 bases lay outside the gene matches. CDR3 length: 14 amino acids. CDR3 DNA: TGTGCCAGCAGGAGTAGCGGGGTTTACAATGAGCAGTTCTTC. Its protein product is CASRSSGVYNEQFF.

This clonotype was seen a few times. This chain links TRBV5-5 with TRBJ1-1, with TRBD1 matching over 9 bases. V was clipped by 4 bases and J by 3 bases; unmatched bases: 4. The CDR3 extends over 14 amino acids. Looked up from germline, CDR1 is SGHKS and CDR2 is YYEKEE (reference sequence). CDR3 loop: CASSGGQGDTEAFF. In DNA, the CDR3 is TGTGCCAGCAGCGGGGGACAGGGAGACACTGAAGCTTTCTTT.